This T cell receptor (beta chain) was captured by sequencing in a study of blood T cells in healthy people across ages. The germline V and J ends were trimmed by 6 bases and 1 base, with 9 bases remaining between them. Per germline, CDR1 MNHEY and CDR2 SMNVEV (reference sequence). The CDR3 extends over 13 amino acids. Combining a sample-barcoded 5' primer with a J-beta primer mix, a second PCR ran for about 7 to 11 cycles. TCRdb re-called the 5' RACE reads through MiXCR, storing one row per CDR3 protein. The sample holds around 1,100,000 distinct CDR3 sequences, 35% to 40% seen once. General study findings and limits: The long-lived group displayed more naive CD4+ cells, plus higher diversity, than the aged donors did.

This clonotype was found a few times. Antigen specificity is unknown. Sequenced material: blood. The chain joins TRBV27 to TRBJ2-5; D may be TRBD1 (5 bases). The receptor's source is a man younger than 35 in good health. The CDR3 region is CASRTVAQETQYF. The CDR3 coding sequence is TGTGCCAGCAGGACAGTAGCCCAAGAGACCCAGTACTTC.